This T cell receptor (beta chain) was found in a study of OX40 agonist ivuxolimab in advanced cancers. Study context: The group had a mean age of around 64 years, ranged from about 23 to 85, and was just under 85% male. Partial responses were observed in three patients, of whom one had hepatocellular carcinoma and two had cutaneous melanoma.

Regarding the study as a whole: The antigens recognized by the expanded peripheral T cells, that is their antigen specificity, were not determined. CD4+ and CD8+ blood T cells expanded clonally by week 6 at 0.1 to 3.0 mg/kg.

The CDR3 covers 14 residues. The germline V and J ends were trimmed by 11 bases and 0 bases, with 16 bases remaining between them. Germline assignment: CDR1 SGHVS and CDR2 FQNEAQ. Sequenced by immunoSEQ multiplex PCR; TCRdb stores in-frame clones only, minus some. Of about 100,000 clones in the sample, about 89% were seen once. Concerning this clone itself: Antigen specificity is unknown.

The sequencing here drew on CD4+ or CD8+ T cells sorted from blood, taken in a trial of the OX40 agonist ivuxolimab. The rearrangement joins TRBV7-8 to TRBJ1-2; D is unresolved. The receptor comes from an adult with an advanced solid tumor such as melanoma, head and neck, liver or kidney cancer. The CDR3 DNA sequence: TGTGCCTCTGTCAGAGGCAGTTCTAACTATGGCTACACCTTC. It is translated as CASVRGSSNYGYTF. The entire variable domain, with the rest obtained from reference TRBV7-8 and TRBJ1-2, is as follows: GAGVSQSPRYKVAKRGQDVALRCDPISGHVSLFWYQQALGQGPEFLTYFQNEAQLDKSGLPSDRFFAERPEGSVSTLKIQRTQQEDSAVYLCASVRGSSNYGYTFGSGTRLTVV.